This T cell receptor (beta chain) was found in a study of OX40 agonist ivuxolimab in advanced cancers. Study-level background: Partial responses were observed in three patients, of whom one had hepatocellular carcinoma and two had cutaneous melanoma.

Profiled with immunoSEQ multiplex PCR; TCRdb holds only in-frame clones, not every one. The data contain tens of thousands of clones, over 80% of them singletons. The CDR3 is made up of 12 amino acids. The source was CD4+ or CD8+ T cells sorted from blood, collected in a trial of the OX40 agonist ivuxolimab. The V and J genes are TRBV21-1 and TRBJ1-6. TRBV21-1 is described as a pseudogene. The sequence came from an adult with an advanced solid tumor such as melanoma, head and neck, liver or kidney cancer. CDR3 nucleotide sequence: TGTGCCAGCAGCTGCCGCGGGAAACCCCTCCACTTT. Translated: CASSCRGKPLHF.